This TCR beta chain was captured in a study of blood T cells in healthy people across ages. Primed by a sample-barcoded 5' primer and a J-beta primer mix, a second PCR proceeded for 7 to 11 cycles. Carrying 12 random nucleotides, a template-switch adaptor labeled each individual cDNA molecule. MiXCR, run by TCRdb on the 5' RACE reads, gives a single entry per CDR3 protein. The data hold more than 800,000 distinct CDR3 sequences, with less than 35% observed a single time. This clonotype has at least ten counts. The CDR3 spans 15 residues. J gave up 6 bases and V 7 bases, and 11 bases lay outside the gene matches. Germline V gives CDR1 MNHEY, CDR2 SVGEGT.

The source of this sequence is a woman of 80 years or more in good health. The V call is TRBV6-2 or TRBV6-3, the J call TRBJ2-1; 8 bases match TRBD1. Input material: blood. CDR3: CASTILGQGPNEQFF. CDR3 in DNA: TGTGCCAGCACCATACTCGGACAGGGTCCCAATGAGCAGTTCTTC.